The rows below give T cell receptor beta chains drawn from one sample of a study of Ad26.COV2.S vaccination and SARS-CoV-2 variants. Method: immunoSEQ multiplex PCR; TCRdb's copy keeps in-frame clones and lacks some. This sample has 350,000 to 500,000 clones, with over 75% found just once. The sequencing used peripheral blood, collected in a trial of Ad26.COV2.S vaccine versus placebo. Receptors originate from a person between 18 and 65 years old who received the Ad26.COV2.S COVID-19 vaccine or a placebo. The CDR3 runs from the conserved cysteine through the conserved F or W. D genes are given only for firm matches. Rows may omit the clone size; those that give it use once, few, many or a size class.

j_call v_call clone_size d_call cdr3_aa cdr3_nt
TRBJ2-1 TRBV4-3 - TRBD1 CASSSDRGYEQFF TGCGCCAGCAGTTCGGACAGGGGATATGAGCAGTTCTTC
TRBJ1-4 TRBV5-1 - - CASSDHEKLFF TGCGCCAGCAGCGACCATGAAAAACTGTTTTTT
TRBJ1-2 TRBV12-3/TRBV12-4 - TRBD1 CASSLGTGNGYTF TGTGCCAGCAGTCTTGGGACAGGGAATGGCTACACCTTC
TRBJ2-7 TRBV30 once TRBD2 CAGQRGLSYEQYF TGTGCCGGCCAGCGGGGACTCTCCTACGAGCAGTACTTC
TRBJ1-5 TRBV6-5 few - CASSRNRESNQPQHF TGTGCCAGCAGTCGAAACAGGGAAAGTAATCAGCCCCAGCATTTT
TRBJ2-1 TRBV6-5 - - CASSFTSSTLFNEQFF TGTGCCAGCAGTTTCACTAGCTCAACCCTCTTCAATGAGCAGTTCTTC
TRBJ2-2 TRBV18 - - CASSPPNGETGELFF TGTGCCAGCTCACCACCTAATGGGGAGACCGGGGAGCTGTTTTTT
TRBJ2-7 TRBV18 - - CASSPSVTQGHEQYF TGTGCCAGCTCACCAAGCGTAACCCAGGGACACGAGCAGTACTTC
TRBJ2-1 TRBV29-1 - TRBD2 CSVGVREYNEQFF TGCAGCGTTGGAGTGCGGGAGTACAATGAGCAGTTCTTC
TRBJ2-1 TRBV9 - TRBD2 CASSKTSGRTMSSYNEQFF TGTGCCAGCAGCAAGACTAGCGGGAGGACCATGAGCTCCTACAATGAGCAGTTCTTC
TRBJ2-2 TRBV4-3 few TRBD2 CASSLEAGGPIGELFF TGCGCCAGCAGCCTGGAGGCGGGAGGGCCGATCGGGGAGCTGTTTTTT
TRBJ2-7 TRBV4-3 - - CASSQDWGEQYF TGCGCCAGCAGCCAAGATTGGGGCGAGCAGTACTTC
TRBJ1-3 TRBV30 - - CAWDKTAGNTIYF TGTGCCTGGGATAAGACAGCCGGAAACACCATATATTTT
TRBJ1-1 TRBV19 - - CATDRFRAFF TGTGCCACCGACAGGTTTCGAGCTTTCTTT
TRBJ2-7 TRBV19 once - CASSPGTQAYEQYF TGTGCCAGTAGTCCCGGGACACAAGCCTACGAGCAGTACTTC
TRBJ1-1 TRBV14 - - CASSQDRERSTEAFF TGTGCCAGCAGCCAAGATAGGGAGAGGAGCACTGAAGCTTTCTTT
TRBJ2-6 TRBV29-1 once - CSVRNGGSGANVLTF TGCAGCGTTCGTAATGGGGGCTCGGGGGCCAACGTCCTGACTTTC
TRBJ1-1 TRBV19 - - CASSSRTEKRETEAFF TGTGCCAGTAGTAGCCGGACGGAAAAAAGAGAGACTGAAGCTTTCTTT
TRBJ2-7 TRBV7-2 - - CASSLVGQSSYEQYF TGTGCCAGCAGCTTAGTGGGGCAGAGCTCCTACGAGCAGTACTTC
TRBJ2-7 TRBV28 - TRBD1 CASRPGTELYEQYF TGTGCCAGCAGACCCGGGACAGAGCTCTACGAGCAGTACTTC
TRBJ2-3 TRBV11-2 - - CASSLDTDTQYF TGTGCCAGCAGCTTGGATACAGATACGCAGTATTTT
TRBJ1-5 TRBV28 - - CASSLSIGGEQPQHF TGTGCCAGCAGTTTAAGTATCGGGGGGGAACAGCCCCAGCATTTT
TRBJ2-7 TRBV9 - - CASSVAGRPYEQYF TGTGCCAGCAGCGTAGCAGGACGGCCCTACGAGCAGTACTTC
TRBJ1-5 TRBV6-2/TRBV6-3 - TRBD1 CASSYGRDRGWNQPQHF TGTGCCAGCAGTTACGGCAGGGACAGGGGTTGGAATCAGCCCCAGCATTTT
TRBJ1-3 TRBV6-6 - - CASRRQEGNTIYF TGTGCCAGCAGACGACAGGAGGGAAACACCATATATTTT
TRBJ1-2 TRBV12-3/TRBV12-4 - - CASITSQGGYTF TGTGCCAGCATCACCTCCCAGGGTGGCTACACCTTC
TRBJ2-7 TRBV5-1 - TRBD2 CASSQLATYEQYF TGCGCCAGCAGCCAACTAGCGACCTACGAGCAGTACTTC
TRBJ1-3 TRBV19 - TRBD1 CASTPRQGWAGNTIYF TGTGCCAGTACCCCAAGACAGGGTTGGGCTGGAAACACCATATATTTT
TRBJ2-7 TRBV7-2 - - CASSLAQRSSYEQYF TGTGCCAGCAGCTTAGCGCAGCGAAGCTCCTACGAGCAGTACTTC
TRBJ1-5 TRBV7-2 few - CASSSRVGNQPQHF TGTGCCAGCAGCTCCCGGGTGGGCAATCAGCCCCAGCATTTT
TRBJ1-5 TRBV3-1/TRBV3-2 - - CASSQTETGNQPQHF TGTGCCAGCAGCCAGACCGAGACAGGAAATCAGCCCCAGCATTTT
TRBJ2-7 TRBV10-3 - - CAISDRQGLREQYF TGTGCCATCAGTGATCGACAGGGACTACGGGAGCAGTACTTC
TRBJ1-1 TRBV11-2 - TRBD1 CASSSGQGVNTEAFF TGTGCCAGCAGCTCGGGACAGGGGGTGAACACTGAAGCTTTCTTT
TRBJ2-1 TRBV7-2 - - CASSSDSYNEQFF TGTGCCAGCAGCTCGGACAGTTACAATGAGCAGTTCTTC
TRBJ2-7 TRBV28 - TRBD1 CASSLSTGFLFYEQYF TGTGCCAGCAGTTTATCGACAGGGTTTCTCTTCTACGAGCAGTACTTC
TRBJ2-3 TRBV10-1 - - CASSVATGMDTQYF TGCGCCAGCAGTGTCGCGACGGGGATGGATACGCAGTATTTT
TRBJ2-7 TRBV4-3 - TRBD2 CASSQDFSGRYEQYF TGCGCCAGCAGCCAAGATTTCAGCGGGAGATACGAGCAGTACTTC
TRBJ2-1 TRBV27 once - CASSLARGPYNEQFF TGTGCCAGCAGTTTAGCCCGGGGCCCCTACAATGAGCAGTTCTTC
TRBJ1-3 TRBV30 few - CAWDRSSGNTIYF TGTGCCTGGGACCGAAGCTCTGGAAACACCATATATTTT
TRBJ1-2 TRBV9 - - CASSFGREYGYTF TGTGCCAGCAGCTTCGGACGGGAGTATGGCTACACCTTC
TRBJ1-1 TRBV5-1 - - CASKIGGGNTEAFF TGCGCCAGCAAAATCGGGGGAGGGAACACTGAAGCTTTCTTT
TRBJ2-7 TRBV5-1 - TRBD1 CASSLVGQGYEQYF TGCGCCAGCAGCTTGGTCGGACAGGGCTACGAGCAGTACTTC
TRBJ2-3 TRBV4-1 - TRBD2 CASSQAGHSGGNTDTQYF TGCGCCAGCAGCCAAGCGGGACATAGCGGGGGAAACACAGATACGCAGTATTTT
TRBJ2-1 TRBV11-2 - - CASSLVVVNEQFF TGTGCCAGCAGCTTAGTGGTGGTCAATGAGCAGTTCTTC
TRBJ2-2 TRBV6-5 - - CASISRSNTGELFF TGTGCCAGCATCTCCAGGTCGAACACCGGGGAGCTGTTTTTT
TRBJ1-5 TRBV24-1 - - CATSDSVNQPQHF TGTGCCACCAGTGACTCCGTAAATCAGCCCCAGCATTTT
TRBJ1-1 TRBV4-1 - TRBD1 CASSHGTGGSEAFF TGCGCCAGCAGCCACGGGACAGGGGGCTCTGAAGCTTTCTTT
TRBJ2-2 TRBV4-1 - TRBD2 CASGLAGEAGELFF TGCGCCAGCGGGCTAGCGGGAGAGGCCGGGGAGCTGTTTTTT